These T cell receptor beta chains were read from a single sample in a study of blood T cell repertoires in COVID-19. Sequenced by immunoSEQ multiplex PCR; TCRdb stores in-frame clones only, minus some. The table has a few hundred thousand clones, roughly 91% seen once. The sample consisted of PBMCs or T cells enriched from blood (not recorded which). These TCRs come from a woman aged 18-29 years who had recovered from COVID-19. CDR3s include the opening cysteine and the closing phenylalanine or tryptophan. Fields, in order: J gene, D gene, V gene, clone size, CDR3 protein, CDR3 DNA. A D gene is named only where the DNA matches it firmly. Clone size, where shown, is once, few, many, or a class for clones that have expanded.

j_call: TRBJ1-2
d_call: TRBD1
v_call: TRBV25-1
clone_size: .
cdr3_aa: CASSGTGTERGYTF
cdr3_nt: TGTGCCAGCAGTGGAACCGGGACAGAACGCGGCTACACCTTC

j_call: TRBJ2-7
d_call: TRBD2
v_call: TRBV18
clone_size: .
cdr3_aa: CAFPSITSGGARYEQYF
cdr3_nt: TGTGCCTTCCCGTCCATTACTAGCGGGGGGGCCAGGTACGAGCAGTACTTC

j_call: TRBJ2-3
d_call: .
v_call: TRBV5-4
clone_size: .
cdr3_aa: CASSLTKYHGDTQYF
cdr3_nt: TGTGCCAGCAGCTTAACTAAGTATCATGGAGATACGCAGTATTTT

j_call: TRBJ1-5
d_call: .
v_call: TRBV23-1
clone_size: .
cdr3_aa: CASSQFTRWRSNQPQHF
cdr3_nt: TGCGCCAGCAGTCAATTCACAAGATGGAGAAGCAATCAGCCCCAGCATTTT

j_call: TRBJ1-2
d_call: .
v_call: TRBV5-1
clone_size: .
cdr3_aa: CASSLSGTDQTYGYTF
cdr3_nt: TGCGCCAGCAGCTTGTCTGGGACTGATCAAACTTATGGCTACACCTTC

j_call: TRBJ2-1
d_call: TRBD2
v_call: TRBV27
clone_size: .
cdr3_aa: CASSPLPRGGTTEDEQFF
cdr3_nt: TGTGCCAGCAGTCCCCTCCCCCGCGGCGGGACTACAGAGGATGAGCAGTTCTTC

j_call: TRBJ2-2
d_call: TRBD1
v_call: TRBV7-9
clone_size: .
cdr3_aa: CASSLGQVLYTGELFF
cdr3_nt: TGTGCCAGCAGCCTCGGACAGGTCCTGTACACCGGGGAGCTGTTTTTT

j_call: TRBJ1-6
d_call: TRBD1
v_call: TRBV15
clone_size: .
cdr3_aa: CATSITGESPLHF
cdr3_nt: TGTGCCACCAGCATAACAGGGGAATCACCCCTCCACTTT

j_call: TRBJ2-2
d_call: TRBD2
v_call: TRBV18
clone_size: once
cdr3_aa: CASSPTAGETGELFF
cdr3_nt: TGTGCCAGCTCCCCCACAGCGGGGGAAACCGGGGAGCTGTTTTTT

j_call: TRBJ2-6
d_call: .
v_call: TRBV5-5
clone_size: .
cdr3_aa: CASSFQVSGANVLTF
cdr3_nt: TGTGCCAGCAGCTTCCAGGTCTCTGGGGCCAACGTCCTGACTTTC

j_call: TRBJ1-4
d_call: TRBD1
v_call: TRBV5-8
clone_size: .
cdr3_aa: CASSLPGQGLMEKLFF
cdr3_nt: TGTGCCAGCAGCTTGCCGGGACAGGGTCTTATGGAAAAACTGTTTTTT

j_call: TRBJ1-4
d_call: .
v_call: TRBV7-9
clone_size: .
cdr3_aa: CASSLPGLYEKLFF
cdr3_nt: TGTGCCAGCAGCTTACCAGGGCTTTATGAAAAACTGTTTTTT

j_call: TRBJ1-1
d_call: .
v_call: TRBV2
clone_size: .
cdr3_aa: CATTGESTEAFF
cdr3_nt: TGTGCCACTACGGGGGAGAGCACTGAAGCTTTCTTT

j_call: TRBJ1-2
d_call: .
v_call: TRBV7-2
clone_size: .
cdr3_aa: CASSLGGSLAELIGYTF
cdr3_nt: TGTGCCAGCAGCTTAGGCGGGTCTTTGGCGGAGTTGATTGGCTACACCTTC

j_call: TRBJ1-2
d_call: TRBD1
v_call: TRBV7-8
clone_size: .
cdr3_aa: CASSRDRGNYGYTF
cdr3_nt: TGTGCCAGCAGCCGGGACAGGGGTAACTATGGCTACACCTTC

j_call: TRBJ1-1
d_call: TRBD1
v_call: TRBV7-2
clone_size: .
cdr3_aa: CASSLLVIRGAMNTEAFF
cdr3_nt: TGTGCCAGCAGCTTATTAGTGATCAGGGGGGCTATGAACACTGAAGCTTTCTTT